These 10 T cell receptor beta chains originate from one sample sequenced in a study of blood T cell repertoires in COVID-19 (dated by TCRdb to 2020 to 2022). The library was prepared using the immunoSEQ multiplex PCR assay. TCRdb took this table from immuneACCESS and kept in-frame rearrangements with V and J called. Such tables lack part of the clones; where checked against another copy, unresolved V genes explain under half of the gap, and the rest is unexplained. This sample comprises some 350,000 clones, almost 90% of them detected only once. Clones ranked in the top ten supply about 7% of the sample. The sample consisted of peripheral blood. These receptors originate from a young man with active or convalescent COVID-19.

With regard to this clone: The sample carries other DNA sequences with the same CDR3. V gene TRBV14 combines with J gene TRBJ1-1, with D unclear. V lost 0 bases to trimming and J lost 2 bases, with 4 bases between them. This CDR3 has 13 amino acids. Looked up from germline, CDR1 is SGHDN and CDR2 is FVKESK. The CDR3 sequence is CASSQDRNTEAFF. The DNA for the CDR3 is TGTGCCAGCAGCCAAGATCGTAACACTGAAGCTTTCTTT.

V and J are TRBV28 and TRBJ2-7, with 7 nucleotides matching TRBD1. V shed 6 bases, J shed 3 bases, and the junction held 11 bases outside the gene matches. Germline CDR1 reads MDHEN; CDR2 reads SYDVKM. CDR3 size: 15 residues. The CDR3 coding sequence is TGTGCCAGCAGAAAACGGGACAGCTATTTCTACGAGCAGTACTTC. Protein sequence: CASRKRDSYFYEQYF.

This chain connects TRBV19 to TRBJ2-2; 7 bases line up with TRBD1. CDR1 and CDR2 from the germline V gene are LNHDA and SQIVND (reference sequence). Losses at the gene ends were 4 bases for V and 6 bases for J; bases not matched to a gene: 17. The CDR3 is made up of 18 amino acids. The CDR3 protein is CASSKSSPGGFDPGELFF. Written as DNA, the CDR3 is TGTGCCAGTAGTAAATCCTCCCCAGGGGGTTTTGACCCCGGGGAGCTGTTTTTT.

This clone was found once. J is TRBJ1-4 and V is TRBV18, with 9 bases that match TRBD1. Germline CDR1 KGHSH, CDR2 LQKENI. This CDR3 is 14 amino acids long. After removal of 4 bases from V and 8 bases from J, the junction contained 5 bases not matched to a gene. The CDR3 loop is CASSQPGTGEKLFF. As DNA, the CDR3 is TGTGCCAGCTCACAGCCCGGGACAGGGGAAAAACTGTTTTTT.

The rearrangement joins TRBV6-5 to TRBJ1-2; 12 nucleotides match TRBD1. From germline, CDR1 is MNHEY and CDR2 SVGAGI. The length of the CDR3 is 14 residues. The ends lost 5 bases at V and 7 bases at J; junction bases unmatched: 5. In nucleotides, the CDR3 is TGTGCCAGCAGTAAGGGACAGGGGGCGGGTGGCTACACCTTC. It yields the protein CASSKGQGAGGYTF.

The chain links TRBV21-1 to TRBJ2-2; the D call TRBD1 from the table was never checked on the DNA. TRBV21-1 is designated a pseudogene. There are 20 residues in the CDR3. CDR3 sequence: CASSKVLSPRTGPVTGELFF. The CDR3 nucleotides read TGTGCCAGCAGCAAAGTCCTTTCCCCCCGGACAGGGCCGGTCACCGGGGAGCTGTTTTTT.

The chain joins TRBV15 to TRBJ1-2; D is unclear. Germline assignment: CDR1 LNHNV and CDR2 YYDKDF (reference sequence). The CDR3 runs to 14 residues. Deletions cut 5 bases from V and 2 bases from J, with 12 bases between. CDR3: CATSRYGRNYGYTF. The CDR3 DNA reads TGTGCCACCAGCCGTTATGGGAGGAACTATGGCTACACCTTC.

V is TRBV27 and J is TRBJ2-3; D possibly corresponds to TRBD1 (6 bases). Germline CDR1 is MNHEY and CDR2 is SMNVEV (reference sequence). The CDR3 sequence is 16 residues long. V was trimmed by 5 bases and J by 1 base, leaving 16 bases between them. This CDR3 reads CASSPTTGWGTDTQYF. The CDR3 DNA is TGTGCCAGCAGTCCCACGACAGGTTGGGGCACAGATACGCAGTATTTT.

The rearrangement joins TRBV7-9 to TRBJ1-2; TRBD1 matches 7 bases. This CDR3 region has 16 residues. Per germline, CDR1 SEHNR and CDR2 FQNEAQ (reference sequence). V lost 5 bases and J lost 3; bases outside the gene matches: 12. The CDR3 spells CASSTGTAGGYYGYTF. CDR3 sequence (DNA): TGTGCCAGCAGCACCGGGACAGCCGGAGGTTACTATGGCTACACCTTC.

The genes are TRBV19 and TRBJ1-2, with D unclear. With 4 bases removed from V and 10 bases from J, the gap between germline ends came to 10 bases. CDR3 length equals 11 residues. Germline V CDR1 and CDR2: LNHDA, SQIVND (reference sequence). The CDR3 coding sequence is TGTGCCAGTAGTAACCGGGTGCTCTACACCTTC. Its translation: CASSNRVLYTF. Filled out from reference TRBV19 and TRBJ1-2, the complete variable domain reads DGGITQSPKYLFRKEGQNVTLSCEQNLNHDAMYWYRQDPGQGLRLIYYSQIVNDFQKGDIAEGYSVSREKKESFPLTVTSAQKNPTAFYLCASSNRVLYTFGSGTRLTVV.